Shown below are 32 T cell receptor beta chains from a single sample sequenced in a study of cytomegalovirus exposure and HLA in healthy donors. Researchers ran the PCR with 60 Vbeta and 13 Jbeta primers. Libraries were prepared by immunoSEQ multiplex PCR; TCRdb keeps only in-frame clonotypes and omits some of them. The table has some 120,000 clones, over 65% seen once. Sequenced material: PBMCs. These receptors came from a young man in good health and CMV-seronegative.

V is TRBV19 and J is TRBJ1-5, with D perhaps TRBD1 (6 bases). Germline CDR1 LNHDA, CDR2 SQIVND (reference sequence). The CDR3 has 16 residues. Trimming shortened V by 5 bases and J by 3 bases, and 17 bases separated the two germline ends. For the CDR3, the DNA is TGTGCCAGTAGTCACCGACAGGTTGTCGCCAATCAGCCCCAGCATTTT. Its protein product is CASSHRQVVANQPQHF.

The chain links TRBV29-1 to TRBJ2-1, with no clear D. Germline assignment: CDR1 SQVTM and CDR2 ANQGSEA. The CDR3 is 12 residues long. With 2 bases removed from V and 6 bases from J, the gap between germline ends came to 8 bases. CDR3 in amino acids: CSVEPPVNEQFF. The DNA for the CDR3 is TGCAGCGTTGAACCCCCCGTCAATGAGCAGTTCTTC.

This clone has just one count. CDR3 protein: CASSYGGDNEQFF. In DNA, the CDR3 is TGTGCCAGCAGTTACGGAGGGGACAATGAGCAGTTCTTC. The chain combines TRBV6-5 with TRBJ2-1, with D possibly TRBD2 on 6 matching bases. Germline assignment: CDR1 MNHEY and CDR2 SVGAGI. CDR3 length equals 13 residues. V dropped 2 bases and J dropped 5 bases, with 7 bases sitting between them.

This clone showed up just once. V usage is TRBV9 and J usage is TRBJ2-2, with 11 bases aligning to TRBD2. Germline V CDR1 and CDR2: SGDLS, YYNGEE. There are 18 residues in the CDR3. Trimming at V came to 0 bases and at J to 3 bases, leaving 7 bases not matched to a gene. The CDR3 DNA sequence: TGTGCCAGCAGCGTAGGAGCTAGCGGGGGGCCTTACACCGGGGAGCTGTTTTTT. Its translation is CASSVGASGGPYTGELFF. The full variable domain, with the rest looked up from reference TRBV9 and TRBJ2-2, is DSGVTQTPKHLITATGQRVTLRCSPRSGDLSVYWYQQSLDQGLQFLIQYYNGEERAKGNILERFSAQQFPDLHSELNLSSLELGDSALYFCASSVGASGGPYTGELFFGEGSRLTVL.

This chain uses TRBV5-4 with TRBJ1-2, with D possibly TRBD1 on 5 matching bases. The CDR3 spans 13 residues. Germline V gene sequence: CDR1 SGHNT, CDR2 YYREEE (reference sequence). Trimming cost V 0 bases and J 4 bases, with 7 bases left between them. The CDR3 sequence is CASSLDQGYGYTF. CDR3 coding DNA: TGTGCCAGCAGCTTGGATCAGGGCTATGGCTACACCTTC.

The V gene is TRBV9, the J gene TRBJ1-3; 7 nucleotides line up with TRBD1. The CDR3 is 16 residues long. J was trimmed by 4 bases and V by 4 bases; bases with no gene match: 11. From germline, CDR1 is SGDLS and CDR2 YYNGEE. CDR3 sequence reads: CASSPSLGTEGNTIYF. The CDR3 DNA reads as TGTGCCAGCAGCCCCTCTTTAGGGACAGAAGGAAACACCATATATTTT.

The CDR3 here is CASSQGQGSTEAFF. The CDR3 nucleotides are TGCGCCAGCAGCCAAGGACAGGGGAGCACTGAAGCTTTCTTT. The chain couples TRBV4-1 to TRBJ1-1; 8 bases agree with TRBD1. The junction had 2 bases not matched to a gene; V was cut back by 1 base and J by 4 bases. The CDR3 sequence is 14 residues long. Looked up from germline, CDR1 is MGHRA and CDR2 is YSYEKL.

The genes are TRBV20-1 and TRBJ1-1; D gene unclear. The CDR3 is 11 amino acids. Per the germline V gene, CDR1 is DFQATT and CDR2 is SNEGSKA (reference sequence). The germline V and J ends were trimmed by 1 base and 6 bases, with 6 bases remaining between them. This chain's CDR3 is CSARGVAEAFF. In DNA form, the CDR3 reads TGCAGTGCTAGAGGAGTGGCTGAAGCTTTCTTT.

The chain joins TRBV5-5 to TRBJ2-5; TRBD1 aligns across 8 bases. This CDR3 contains 15 residues. Germline V gene data show CDR1 as SGHKS and CDR2 as YYEKEE (reference sequence). The V gene end was trimmed by 2 bases and the J gene end by 0 bases; junction bases not matched to a gene: 3. The DNA of the CDR3 is TGTGCCAGCAGCTTAAGGACAGGGTACCAAGAGACCCAGTACTTC. Its translation: CASSLRTGYQETQYF.

The chain has TRBV12-2 and TRBJ1-1; the table's D call of TRBD1 was not tested on the DNA. TRBV12-2 is a known pseudogene. The CDR3 has 14 residues. The CDR3 region is CASRLLQGNTEAFF. The CDR3 bases are TGTGCAAGTCGCTTATTACAGGGAAACACTGAAGCTTTCTTT.

The CDR3, as DNA: TGTGCCAGCAGCTTTAACCCGCCGGATCAGCCCCAGCATTTT. Protein product: CASSFNPPDQPQHF. The J gene is TRBJ1-5, the V gene TRBV5-8; D is unclear. This CDR3 contains 14 residues. The ends were cut back, 2 bases at V and 5 bases at J, with 11 bases in the middle. Germline CDR1 is SGHTS and CDR2 is YDEGEE.

V is TRBV2 and J is TRBJ1-2; a possible D gene is TRBD1 (6 bases). Between the trimmed V and J ends, which lost 2 bases and 7 bases, there was a span of 14 bases. Germline assignment: CDR1 SNHLY and CDR2 FYNNEI. The CDR3 runs to 14 residues. For the CDR3, the DNA is TGTGCCAGCAGTGAACGGCAGGGGAGCTGTGGCTACACCTTC. As protein: CASSERQGSCGYTF.

The genes are TRBV4-2 and TRBJ2-3; the match to TRBD2 covers 9 bases. The CDR3 runs 16 residues. With 1 base clipped from V and 2 bases from J, the junction kept 4 bases outside the gene matches. The germline gives CDR1 LGHNA, CDR2 YNFKEQ. CDR3 sequence: CASSQVASGVTDTQYF. DNA for the CDR3: TGTGCCAGCAGCCAAGTAGCTAGCGGGGTCACAGATACGCAGTATTTT.

The chain recombines TRBV6-1 with TRBJ2-7, with 7 bases lining up with TRBD1. Germline trimming cut 6 bases from V and 3 bases from J; bases unmatched to any gene: 5. CDR3 length: 13 amino acids. In germline, CDR1 is MNHNS, CDR2 SASEGT. CDR3 nucleotides: TGTGCCAGCAGGGAAACAGGGGACTACGAGCAGTACTTC. Translating gives CASRETGDYEQYF.

The chain is built from TRBV28 and TRBJ2-2; 9 positions agree with TRBD1. The CDR3 is 14 residues long. V lost 6 bases and J lost 4; bases outside the gene matches: 3. Germline V lookup: CDR1 MDHEN, CDR2 SYDVKM. In nucleotides, the CDR3 is TGTGCCAGCAGGCGACAGGGGGGCACCGGGGAGCTGTTTTTT. Amino acids: CASRRQGGTGELFF.

This rearrangement joins TRBV5-4 to TRBJ1-1; 7 bases agree with TRBD1. Trimming cost V 2 bases and J 1 base; bases outside gene matches: 11. This CDR3 is 17 amino acids long. CDR1 is SGHNT, CDR2 YYREEE, per germline (reference sequence). CDR3 in DNA: TGTGCCAGCAGCTTCTACGGGACAGAGGCATGGAACACTGAAGCTTTCTTT. Amino acid sequence: CASSFYGTEAWNTEAFF.

Only one count was recorded for this clone. CDR3 sequence: CASFPFREETQYF. The CDR3 DNA follows: TGTGCCAGCTTTCCCTTCCGGGAGGAGACCCAGTACTTC. This sequence joins TRBV7-9 and TRBJ2-5; D perhaps matches TRBD2 (6 bases). The length of the CDR3 is 13 residues. Trimming took 8 bases from V and 5 from J, leaving 15 bases between them. Germline loops: CDR1 SEHNR, CDR2 FQNEAQ (reference sequence).

This rearrangement joins TRBV6-6 to TRBJ2-7, with D perhaps TRBD1 (6 bases). From germline, CDR1 is MNHNY and CDR2 SVGAGI (reference sequence). With 7 bases removed from V and 0 bases from J, the gap between germline ends came to 13 bases. This CDR3 is 14 amino acids long. CDR3 bases: TGTGCCAGCAACGTACAGGGAACCTCCTACGAGCAGTACTTC. It encodes CASNVQGTSYEQYF.

The chain recombines TRBV18 with TRBJ1-4, with D tentatively TRBD1 (5 bases). This CDR3 is 14 amino acids long. CDR1 and CDR2 (germline): KGHSH, LQKENI. Trimming stripped 4 bases from V and 6 bases from J, with 12 bases between. The CDR3 region has the DNA TGTGCCAGCTCACTGACGGGACTTTATGAAAAACTGTTTTTT. This codes for CASSLTGLYEKLFF.

The V and J genes are TRBV6-5 and TRBJ1-2, with 7 bases that match TRBD1. CDR3 length: 15 residues. V trimming: 6 bases; J trimming: 0 bases; junction bases outside the gene matches: 7. CDR1 MNHEY and CDR2 SVGAGI come from the germline V gene. The CDR3 sequence: CASSNPGGPNYGYTF. The CDR3 bases are TGTGCCAGCAGCAACCCAGGGGGTCCTAACTATGGCTACACCTTC.

The genes are TRBV7-9 and TRBJ2-7; 8 positions agree with TRBD2. The V gene end was trimmed by 5 bases and the J gene end by 2 bases; junction bases not matched to a gene: 8. Germline assignment: CDR1 SEHNR and CDR2 FQNEAQ (reference sequence). This CDR3 region has 15 residues. The CDR3 nucleotides are TGTGCCAGCAGCCCAAGCGGGGGAGGCCCCTACGAGCAGTACTTC. It is translated as CASSPSGGGPYEQYF.

The chain employs TRBV7-2 and TRBJ2-1, with 11 bases that match TRBD2. Germline CDR1 and CDR2: SGHTA and FQGNSA. This CDR3 has 16 amino acids. V lost 5 bases and J lost 7; bases outside the gene matches: 10. The CDR3, as DNA: TGTGCCAGCAGCCCCAACGGGGCTAGCGGGGGGAATGAGCAGTTCTTC. It translates to CASSPNGASGGNEQFF.

The V call is TRBV7-9, the J call TRBJ1-6; the match to TRBD1 covers 10 bases. Trimming cost V 4 bases and J 8 bases; bases outside gene matches: 2. Germline V lookup: CDR1 SEHNR, CDR2 FQNEAQ (reference sequence). There are 14 residues in the CDR3. The CDR3 nucleotides are TGTGCCAGCAGCTCGGGACAGGGGTATTCACCCCTCCACTTT. It codes for CASSSGQGYSPLHF. Drawing the rest from reference TRBV7-9 and TRBJ1-6, the complete variable domain is DTGVSQNPRHKITKRGQNVTFRCDPISEHNRLYWYRQTLGQGPEFLTYFQNEAQLEKSRLLSDRFSAERPKGSFSTLEIQRTEQGDSAMYLCASSSGQGYSPLHFGNGTRLTVT.

This chain connects TRBV5-6 to TRBJ2-7, with D perhaps matching TRBD1 (5 bases). The germline V gene has CDR1 SGHDT and CDR2 YYEEEE. The V end was cut by 0 bases, the J end by 9 bases, with 16 bases between. This CDR3 region has 14 residues. This chain's CDR3 is CASSLVRSQGAQYF. CDR3 in DNA: TGTGCCAGCAGCTTGGTTCGATCCCAAGGGGCGCAGTACTTC.

V gene TRBV19 combines with J gene TRBJ1-5; 8 bases line up with TRBD1. Germline V gene data show CDR1 as LNHDA and CDR2 as SQIVND (reference sequence). V lost 6 bases and J lost 6; bases outside the gene matches: 4. This CDR3 spans 13 amino acids. The CDR3 DNA is TGTGCCAGTAGGGGACAGGTTATTCAGCCCCAGCATTTT. It yields the protein CASRGQVIQPQHF. Full variable domain (remainder filled in from reference TRBV19 and TRBJ1-5): DGGITQSPKYLFRKEGQNVTLSCEQNLNHDAMYWYRQDPGQGLRLIYYSQIVNDFQKGDIAEGYSVSREKKESFPLTVTSAQKNPTAFYLCASRGQVIQPQHFGDGTRLSIL.

Only a few counts were recorded for this clone. The chain joins TRBV6-5 to TRBJ1-1; 10 positions agree with TRBD1. CDR3 size: 15 residues. V gave up 0 bases and J gave up 3 bases; unmatched junction bases: 1. Per the germline V gene, CDR1 is MNHEY and CDR2 is SVGAGI. CDR3 DNA sequence: TGTGCCAGCAGTTACTCCGGGACAGGGGACACTGAAGCTTTCTTT. Amino acids: CASSYSGTGDTEAFF.

The chain uses TRBV10-2 and TRBJ2-2, with D uncertain. The CDR3 has 13 amino acids. Trimming left V 2 bases short and J 2 bases short, with 3 bases between. The V gene's germline CDR1 is WSHSY and CDR2 SAAADI. In DNA form, the CDR3 reads TGCGCCAGCAGTGAGCTTAACACCGGGGAGCTGTTTTTT. Encoded protein: CASSELNTGELFF.

V is TRBV6-5 and J is TRBJ2-3; TRBD2 agrees at 7 bases. Germline lookup yields CDR1 MNHEY and CDR2 SVGAGI. V trimming: 0 bases; J trimming: 2 bases; junction bases outside the gene matches: 5. The CDR3 is 16 residues long. CDR3 DNA: TGTGCCAGCAGTTACTCGCGGCGGGGGATCACAGATACGCAGTATTTT. Encoded protein: CASSYSRRGITDTQYF.

The gene calls are TRBV4-1 and TRBJ1-2; the match to TRBD1 covers 10 bases. The CDR3 spans 15 residues. Germline CDR1 MGHRA, CDR2 YSYEKL. Trimming at V came to 2 bases and at J to 8 bases, leaving 8 bases not matched to a gene. CDR3 DNA: TGCGCCAGCAGCCAAAGCCCTGGGACAGGGGACGGCTACACCTTC. Translating gives CASSQSPGTGDGYTF.

The chain links TRBV19 to TRBJ1-1, with 7 bases that match TRBD1. Looked up from germline, CDR1 is LNHDA and CDR2 is SQIVND (reference sequence). V lost 5 bases and J lost 2; bases outside the gene matches: 8. The CDR3 length is 15 residues. CDR3 bases: TGTGCCAGTAGTCCTCACAGGGGCCTTAACACTGAAGCTTTCTTT. Translating gives CASSPHRGLNTEAFF.

This clone was seen a single time. One end of the junction is discordant with germline, which a read error may explain. The rearrangement links TRBV25-1 to TRBJ2-5; D is perhaps TRBD2 (7 bases). The CDR3 runs to 15 residues. Per germline, CDR1 MGHDK and CDR2 SYGVNS. The CDR3 here is CASSRGGWYQEAQYF. The CDR3 region has the DNA TGTGCCAGCAGTAGGGGGGGTTGGTACCAAGAGGCCCAGTACTTC.

J is TRBJ1-2 and V is TRBV5-4, with D perhaps TRBD1 (5 bases). Germline V gene data show CDR1 as SGHNT and CDR2 as YYREEE (reference sequence). The CDR3 covers 16 residues. Between the trimmed V and J ends, which lost 0 bases and 0 bases, there was a span of 12 bases. The CDR3 loop is CASSLGSGVSNYGYTF. The CDR3, as DNA: TGTGCCAGCAGCTTGGGGTCGGGGGTGTCTAACTATGGCTACACCTTC.